A selection of T cell receptor beta chains follows, all from one sample in a study of CD4 T cell repertoires in COVID-19. Only in-frame clones appear in the TCRdb table, and some are missing; sequencing was by immunoSEQ multiplex PCR. The table has about 75,000 clones, about 80% seen once; the top ten hold roughly 0.6%. Sample: CD4+ T cells from peripheral blood, taken after recovery from COVID-19. The receptors here all came from a human donor who had COVID-19. Both conserved end residues are part of each CDR3. D genes are given only for firm matches. A row's size may be missing; if present it is once, few, many or a size class.

.	TRBV18	TRBJ1-4	.	TGTGCCAGCTCACCACCGGCGGCAGAAATATCTAATGAAAAACTGTTTTTT	CASSPPAAEISNEKLFF
TRBD1	TRBV7-2	TRBJ2-1	.	TGTGCCAGCAGCCGTTTTCCTATGAGGGGGACAGGGGCTAGCAATGAGCAGTTCTTC	CASSRFPMRGTGASNEQFF
TRBD1	TRBV10-3	TRBJ1-4	few	TGTGCCATCAGTGAGTCGGGGACAGGGGCCAATGAAAAACTGTTTTTT	CAISESGTGANEKLFF
.	TRBV14	TRBJ2-2	.	TGTGCCAGCAGCCAACGTGGGGACACCGGGGAGCTGTTTTTT	CASSQRGDTGELFF
TRBD1	TRBV5-3	TRBJ1-5	.	TGTGCCAGAAGCTTAGGGACAGGGGGTTTTGGCAATCAGCCCCAGCATTTT	CARSLGTGGFGNQPQHF
.	TRBV4-1	TRBJ1-3	.	TGCGCCAGCAGCCAAAGCCAACGGGGCATCCTCACTGGAAACACCATATATTTT	CASSQSQRGILTGNTIYF
.	TRBV30	TRBJ1-6	.	TGTGCCTGGGCCCCCAGGAGCATCGCCCTCCACTTT	CAWAPRSIALHF
.	TRBV6-6	TRBJ2-3	.	TGTGCCAGCAGCCTTACCACGGACCGCACAGATACGCAGTATTTT	CASSLTTDRTDTQYF
.	TRBV28	TRBJ1-5	many	TGTGCCAGCAGTTCCCCCAGCGAGCCCCAGCATTTT	CASSSPSEPQHF
.	TRBV24-1	TRBJ1-5	few	TGTGCCACCAGTTCTCGTGATAGCAATCAGCCCCAGCATTTT	CATSSRDSNQPQHF
.	TRBV28	TRBJ2-2	.	TGTGCCAGCACTAAAAGTGGGGGGTATACCGGGGAGCTGTTTTTT	CASTKSGGYTGELFF
.	TRBV9	TRBJ1-5	.	TGTGCCAGCAGCGCGTGGGGGGGGCAAAATCAGCCCCAGCATTTT	CASSAWGGQNQPQHF
TRBD1	TRBV6-2/TRBV6-3	TRBJ1-1	.	TGTGCCAGCAGTCGGGGACAGATGAACACTGAAGCTTTCTTT	CASSRGQMNTEAFF
.	TRBV7-2	TRBJ1-3	.	TGTGCCAGCAGACCGGGAGCCACTGGAAACACCATATATTTT	CASRPGATGNTIYF
.	TRBV7-6	TRBJ1-2	few	TGTGCCAGCAGCTTAGGATTTGTAGGGGAGAACTATGGCTACACCTTC	CASSLGFVGENYGYTF
.	TRBV29-1	TRBJ2-7	.	TGCAGCGTTGTGGCCCAACTGAGCTCCTACGAGCAGTACTTC	CSVVAQLSSYEQYF
.	TRBV3-1/TRBV3-2	TRBJ2-1	.	TGTGCCAGCAGCCAAGCCATCGGGGGACACCGGCCGGAGCAGTTCTTC	CASSQAIGGHRPEQFF
.	TRBV28	TRBJ1-2	.	TGTGCCAGCAGTTCGGGCAGTTGGGGAAACTATGGCTACACCTTC	CASSSGSWGNYGYTF
TRBD1	TRBV19	TRBJ2-3	.	TGTGCCAGTAGTGACAGGGGGCGTACAGATACGCAGTATTTT	CASSDRGRTDTQYF
TRBD2	TRBV7-6	TRBJ2-5	few	TGTGCCAGCAGCTTAGCGGAGTGGACTAGCGAGGGCCAGTACTTC	CASSLAEWTSEGQYF
TRBD1	TRBV5-6	TRBJ1-2	.	TGTGCCAGCAGCTTGGCTGGGACAGACCAGAGGGGCTACACCTTC	CASSLAGTDQRGYTF
TRBD2	TRBV6-1	TRBJ2-5	.	TGTGCCAGCAGTGATTGGGGCGCGGGAGTTGAGACCCAGTACTTC	CASSDWGAGVETQYF
.	TRBV9	TRBJ2-3	.	TGTGCCAGCAGCGTAGGGGGCAGGGTGACAGATACGCAGTATTTT	CASSVGGRVTDTQYF
.	TRBV15	TRBJ2-7	.	TGTGCCACCAGCAGAGATGCAGGGACCCCCTACGAGCAGTACTTC	CATSRDAGTPYEQYF
TRBD1	TRBV6-5	TRBJ1-3	.	TGTGCCAGCAGTTACCGAGGGGGCGACGGAAACACCATATATTTT	CASSYRGGDGNTIYF
TRBD1	TRBV9	TRBJ1-2	.	TGTGCCAGCAGCGCCTCATTACAGGGGAACTATGGCTACACCTTC	CASSASLQGNYGYTF
.	TRBV18	TRBJ2-2	.	TGTGCCAGCTCAAGCCTCGGGGGTTACGGGGAGCTGTTTTTT	CASSSLGGYGELFF
.	TRBV5-1	TRBJ2-2	once	TGCGCCAGCACAACGGGGGCCGCCGAGACCGGGGAGCTGTTTTTT	CASTTGAAETGELFF
.	TRBV6-1	TRBJ1-5	.	TGTGCCAGCAGTGAAAATGGAGGGGACGGCAATCAGCCCCAGCATTTT	CASSENGGDGNQPQHF
TRBD1	TRBV6-5	TRBJ2-7	few	TGTGCCAGCAGTTGGACAGGGGGTGCCTACGAGCAGTACTTC	CASSWTGGAYEQYF
.	TRBV5-8	TRBJ2-3	.	TGTGCCAGCAGCCCTCCGGGAGATAGCACAGATACGCAGTATTTT	CASSPPGDSTDTQYF
TRBD2	TRBV7-2	TRBJ2-7	.	TGTGCCAGCAGCTCTCGGAGCGGGAGCGCTTACGAGCAGTACTTC	CASSSRSGSAYEQYF
.	TRBV5-4	TRBJ2-3	.	TGTGCCAGCAGCTATACTGGGGGGGCCGAAGATACGCAGTATTTT	CASSYTGGAEDTQYF
TRBD1	TRBV19	TRBJ2-1	once	TGTGCCAGTAGTCAGGACAGGGCGGTTGGTGAGCAGTTCTTC	CASSQDRAVGEQFF
.	TRBV7-6	TRBJ2-5	.	TGTGCCAGCAGCTCCCTGGGAGTAGAGACCCAGTACTTC	CASSSLGVETQYF
TRBD2	TRBV7-2	TRBJ2-5	.	TGTGCCAGCAGCTTAGATCCAGCGGGAGTGGTTGAGACCCAGTACTTC	CASSLDPAGVVETQYF
TRBD1	TRBV27	TRBJ2-5	.	TGTGCCAGCGGCCGGGACAGGGGACAAGAGACCCAGTACTTC	CASGRDRGQETQYF